The source of this T cell receptor beta chain is a study of T cell repertoires in cytomegalovirus infection. Overall study context: It can be stated that public TCR beta signatures indicated CMV infection as well as a matching HLA type. Whole-study findings and limits: Public TCR beta family frequency separated CMV-and-HLA carriers, including in an independent cohort. HLA-C-restricted TCR beta clonotypes specific for CMV led the ex vivo response.

This CDR3 contains 12 residues. V was pared by 6 bases and J by 8 bases, with 11 bases between. Germline lookup yields CDR1 SNHLY and CDR2 FYNNEI. A single record per CDR3 protein comes from TCRdb applying MiXCR to the reads. Of about 150,000 distinct CDR3 sequences listed, roughly a quarter are singletons. With respect to this clonotype: Its cognate antigen is unknown.

The chain carries TRBV2 and TRBJ2-1; possible D gene TRBD2, 5 bases. This receptor was taken from a human donor in good health (CMV status not recorded). Some clones in this sample may be carry-over from other donors' samples. The material sequenced was PBMCs. Here the CDR3 reads CASRMGVYEQFF. The CDR3 DNA is TGTGCCAGCAGAATGGGAGTCTATGAGCAGTTCTTC.